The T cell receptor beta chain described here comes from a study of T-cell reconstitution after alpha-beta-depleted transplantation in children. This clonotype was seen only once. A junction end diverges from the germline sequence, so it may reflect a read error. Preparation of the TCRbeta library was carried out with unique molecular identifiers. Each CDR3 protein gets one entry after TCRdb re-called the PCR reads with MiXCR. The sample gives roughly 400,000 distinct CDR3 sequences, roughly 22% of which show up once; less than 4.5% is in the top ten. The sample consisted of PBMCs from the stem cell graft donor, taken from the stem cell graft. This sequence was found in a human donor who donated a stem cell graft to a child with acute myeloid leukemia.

This CDR3 reads CASMMAGGSHF. CDR3 bases: TGTGCCAGCATGATGGCGGGGGGGTCCCATTTT. The J gene is TRBJ2-3, the V gene TRBV2; 9 bases align to TRBD2. CDR1 and CDR2 from the germline V gene are SNHLY and FYNNEI. The CDR3 sequence is 11 residues long.